This entry lists 24 T cell receptor beta chains sequenced from one sample in a study of post-analysis software for immune sequencing data. General observations from the study: Compared with controls, patients had more of 4 or 5 TRBV segments, including TRBV5-6, TRBV5-1 and TRBV20-1.

Every TCR beta cDNA library bore unique molecular identifiers. TCRdb re-derived calls from the PCR reads in MiXCR, one entry per CDR3 protein. The sample records fewer than 600,000 distinct CDR3 sequences, over 35% being singletons. Their target antigens are unknown. Material: blood. The receptors here all came from a girl aged 5-17 years with multiple sclerosis.

V is TRBV6-2 or TRBV6-3 and J is TRBJ2-3; 8 bases line up with TRBD1. This CDR3 has 16 residues. V shed 5 bases and J 4 bases; nucleotides not matched to a gene: 11. Germline V gene sequence: CDR1 MNHEY, CDR2 SVGEGT. CDR3 in amino acids: CASSPQGGQPADTQYF. The CDR3 bases are TGTGCCAGCAGTCCACAGGGGGGACAACCGGCAGATACGCAGTATTTT.

The chain is built from TRBV4-1 and TRBJ2-2; no definite D call. CDR1 is MGHRA and CDR2 is YSYEKL in the germline V gene. CDR3 length: 16 amino acids. V dropped 1 base and J dropped 0 bases, with 9 bases sitting between them. The CDR3 nucleotides read TGCGCCAGCAGCCAAGTAGGCGAAACGAACACCGGGGAGCTGTTTTTT. Its translation is CASSQVGETNTGELFF.

This clonotype was found once. CDR3 nucleotide sequence: TGTGCCAGCACCATAACTTCAGGGTCCCCTAACTATGGCTACACCTTC. Amino acids: CASTITSGSPNYGYTF. The genes are TRBV28 and TRBJ1-2; the D gene is possibly TRBD1 (5 bases). Trimming took off 7 bases at V and 0 bases at J, with 18 bases between the two ends. The CDR3 loop spans 16 amino acids. Per germline, CDR1 MDHEN and CDR2 SYDVKM.

This clonotype showed up just a few times. The DNA of the CDR3 is TGTGCCAGCAGCCAAGGACTGGGGACTAGCGGGAGGGCCACCTACAATGAGCAGTTCTTC. It codes for CASSQGLGTSGRATYNEQFF. The chain couples TRBV4-2 to TRBJ2-1; 16 positions agree with TRBD2. V was pared by 1 base and J by 2 bases, with 8 bases of the junction left unmatched. Looked up from germline, CDR1 is LGHNA and CDR2 is YNFKEQ. The CDR3 length is 20 residues.

J is TRBJ2-1 and V is TRBV6-1; 8 bases align to TRBD2. Per germline, CDR1 MNHNS and CDR2 SASEGT. The CDR3 spans 15 residues. V trimming: 6 bases; J trimming: 3 bases; junction bases outside the gene matches: 7. The CDR3 nucleotides read TGTGCCAGCAGGACTTACAGCGGGAGCTACAATGAGCAGTTCTTC. Its protein is CASRTYSGSYNEQFF.

The chain couples TRBV6-6 to TRBJ1-2, with 9 nucleotides matching TRBD1. The CDR3 has 12 amino acids. With V trimmed by 5 bases and J by 8 bases, 3 bases remained unmatched. Germline-derived CDR1 and CDR2 are MNHNY and SVGAGI (reference sequence). For the CDR3, the DNA is TGTGCCAGCAGTGGGACAGGGATAGGCTACACCTTC. As protein: CASSGTGIGYTF.

This clonotype was detected once. Sequence at one end of the junction differs from germline and may be a read error. This sequence joins TRBV20-1 and TRBJ2-3, with a weak D call TRBD1 (8 bases). This CDR3 comprises 17 residues. Germline CDR1 DFQATT, CDR2 SNEGSKA (reference sequence). CDR3 DNA: TGCAGTGCTAGATGGGGGGGGGACAGGCGTAGCACAGATACGCAATATTTT. As protein: CSARWGGDRRSTDTQYF.

This chain uses TRBV29-1 with TRBJ2-7, with D possibly being TRBD1 (5 bases). V was clipped by 4 bases and J by 4 bases, with 17 bases between them. This CDR3 is built from 14 residues. The V gene's germline CDR1 is SQVTM and CDR2 ANQGSEA. The CDR3 reads CSVVGQYAVYEQYF. The CDR3 bases are TGCAGCGTTGTGGGGCAGTATGCCGTTTACGAGCAGTACTTC.

V is TRBV20-1 and J is TRBJ2-1; 13 bases are shared with TRBD2. The V segment lost 3 bases and the J segment 0 bases; nucleotides outside the gene matches: 8. The CDR3 totals 18 residues. Germline V CDR1 and CDR2: DFQATT, SNEGSKA (reference sequence). CDR3 nucleotides: TGCAGTGCTAGGGGACTAGCGGGACCATCTAGCTCCTACAATGAGCAGTTCTTC. Translation: CSARGLAGPSSSYNEQFF.

This chain joins TRBV6-5 and TRBJ2-7; possibly TRBD2 for D (6 bases). Trimming pared 0 bases from V and 12 bases from J, leaving 18 bases between. Germline lookup yields CDR1 MNHEY and CDR2 SVGAGI. CDR3 length: 14 amino acids. The CDR3 nucleotides read TGTGCCAGCAGTTACTCCGGGGGTTGGGAGACCCGGTACTTC. The encoded protein is CASSYSGGWETRYF.

This clonotype was picked up many times. The rearrangement links TRBV28 to TRBJ2-1; D may be TRBD2 (5 bases). CDR3 size: 12 residues. Trimming shortened V by 2 bases and J by 7 bases, and 6 bases separated the two germline ends. Germline loops: CDR1 MDHEN, CDR2 SYDVKM. The CDR3 nucleotides are TGTGCCAGCAGTTTAGGGAGAAATGAGCAGTTCTTC. It specifies CASSLGRNEQFF. The whole variable domain, filled in from reference TRBV28 and TRBJ2-1, reads DVKVTQSSRYLVKRTGEKVFLECVQDMDHENMFWYRQDPGLGLRLIYFSYDVKMKEKGDIPEGYSVSREKKERFSLILESASTNQTSMYLCASSLGRNEQFFGPGTRLTVL.

The chain employs TRBV29-1 and TRBJ2-1, with D possibly TRBD1 on 6 matching bases. The CDR3 sequence is 15 residues long. The V end lost 8 bases, the J end lost 0 bases, and 17 bases lay between the germline ends. Germline CDR1 SQVTM, CDR2 ANQGSEA. The CDR3, as DNA: TGCAGCCAGGGGATCGCGTTCGACTCCTACAATGAGCAGTTCTTC. It codes for CSQGIAFDSYNEQFF.

The chain recombines TRBV29-1 with TRBJ2-5; maybe TRBD1 (6 bases). Germline-derived CDR1 and CDR2 are SQVTM and ANQGSEA. This CDR3 spans 12 amino acids. The CDR3 region is CSGLGASVTQYF. The CDR3 DNA reads TGCAGTGGTCTGGGGGCCAGTGTGACCCAGTACTTC.

This clonotype was observed a few times. V is TRBV20-1 and J is TRBJ2-5, with 7 bases aligning to TRBD2. Per the germline V gene, CDR1 is DFQATT and CDR2 is SNEGSKA (reference sequence). J gave up 4 bases and V 1 base, and 9 bases lay outside the gene matches. This CDR3 has 15 amino acids. CDR3 DNA: TGCAGTGCTAGAGCGCTCACTAGCGTCGGAGAGACCCAGTACTTC. It specifies CSARALTSVGETQYF.

The CDR3 sequence is CASSPSGLQPTRNYGYTF. The CDR3 nucleotides are TGCGCCAGCAGCCCCTCGGGACTTCAACCCACCCGTAACTATGGCTACACCTTC. The gene calls are TRBV4-1 and TRBJ1-2; a possible D gene is TRBD1 (5 bases). The V end lost 4 bases, the J end lost 1 base, and 22 bases lay between the germline ends. Germline CDR1 MGHRA, CDR2 YSYEKL. The CDR3 is 18 amino acids.

The chain uses TRBV5-6 and TRBJ2-1; a possible D gene is TRBD2 (6 bases). The CDR3 totals 12 residues. Germline CDR1 SGHDT, CDR2 YYEEEE. Trimming cost V 3 bases and J 8 bases, with 9 bases left between them. CDR3 loop: CASSSGGYEQFF. The CDR3 DNA reads TGTGCCAGCAGCTCCGGAGGGTATGAGCAGTTCTTC.

The table lists this clonotype with a few counts. The J gene is TRBJ2-3, the V gene TRBV15; D remains unclear. Germline loops: CDR1 LNHNV, CDR2 YYDKDF (reference sequence). The CDR3 length is 12 residues. V was clipped by 6 bases and J by 2 bases, with 6 bases between them. DNA for the CDR3: TGTGCCACCAGGGCCTCCACAGATACGCAGTATTTT. This sequence encodes CATRASTDTQYF.

The chain links TRBV29-1 to TRBJ1-1; 8 bases fit TRBD1. The V and J ends lost 5 bases and 0 bases, in that order; junction bases with no gene match: 8. Germline V gene lookup returns CDR1 SQVTM and CDR2 ANQGSEA. This CDR3 is built from 15 residues. The CDR3 DNA reads TGCAGCGTTAATGAGCAGGGGGCCCTGAACACTGAAGCTTTCTTT. Amino acids: CSVNEQGALNTEAFF.

The V gene is TRBV7-9, the J gene TRBJ2-6, with a possible D match to TRBD1 (6 bases). CDR1 is SEHNR, CDR2 FQNEAQ, per germline (reference sequence). V shed 8 bases and J shed 3 bases, with 29 bases lying between them. The CDR3 is made up of 20 amino acids. CDR3: CASPSRRGRGPTFGANVLTF. The CDR3, as DNA: TGTGCCAGCCCCTCCCGCCGGGGCAGGGGACCTACTTTTGGGGCCAACGTCCTGACTTTC.

The chain couples TRBV6-5 to TRBJ2-5; D unresolved. The DNA end is more similar to TRBJ2-7, so the J call may be wrong. Germline CDR1 is MNHEY and CDR2 is SVGAGI. The CDR3 has 14 amino acids. The CDR3 region is CASSRGGFFYEQYF. For the CDR3, the DNA is TGTGCCAGCAGTCGAGGTGGGTTCTTCTACGAGCAGTACTTC.

This clonotype was counted a few times. The chain is built from TRBV20-1 and TRBJ2-3; TRBD2 matches 13 bases. Germline V CDR1 and CDR2: DFQATT, SNEGSKA (reference sequence). V shed 5 bases and J 5 bases; nucleotides not matched to a gene: 4. The CDR3 is 14 residues long. The CDR3 spells CSAGLAGAVDTQYF. CDR3 nucleotides: TGCAGTGCTGGACTAGCGGGAGCTGTAGATACGCAGTATTTT.

At least ten counts were recorded for this clonotype. J is TRBJ2-1 and V is TRBV7-6, with D tentatively TRBD2 (5 bases). The CDR3 covers 14 residues. Germline V gene data show CDR1 as SGHVS and CDR2 as FNYEAQ. Trimming removed 4 bases from V and 8 bases from J, with 15 bases in between. The CDR3 loop is CASSSGLLKDEQFF. The DNA of the CDR3 is TGTGCCAGCAGCTCCGGACTCCTTAAAGATGAGCAGTTCTTC.

The rearrangement uses TRBV5-1 and TRBJ1-2; D is ambiguous. Germline-derived CDR1 and CDR2 are SGHRS and YFSETQ. V was cut by 1 base and J by 2 bases, with 12 bases left in between. There are 15 residues in the CDR3. CDR3 region: CASSLQVGANYGYTF. The CDR3 coding sequence is TGCGCCAGCAGCTTGCAGGTAGGTGCCAACTATGGCTACACCTTC. The full variable domain, completed using reference TRBV5-1 and TRBJ1-2, is KAGVTQTPRYLIKTRGQQVTLSCSPISGHRSVSWYQQTPGQGLQFLFEYFSETQRNKGNFPGRFSGRQFSNSRSEMNVSTLELGDSALYLCASSLQVGANYGYTFGSGTRLTVV.

The V gene is TRBV7-2, the J gene TRBJ2-3; 7 positions match TRBD1. The J segment lost 0 bases and the V segment lost 5 bases, leaving 11 bases of the junction unmatched. Germline V lookup: CDR1 SGHTA, CDR2 FQGNSA. This CDR3 has 17 amino acids. The CDR3 bases are TGTGCCAGCAGCCGACCTTCCGGGACAGCTAGCACAGATACGCAGTATTTT. Protein sequence: CASSRPSGTASTDTQYF.